This note documents a single T cell receptor beta chain sequence. Its matching antigen is unknown. The repertoire was sequenced with immunoSEQ multiplex PCR; TCRdb's copy has only in-frame clones and lacks some. The repertoire holds around 66,000 clones, with 88% as singletons. CDR1 is SEHNR, CDR2 FQNEAQ, per germline (reference sequence). This CDR3 spans 16 amino acids. Trimming left V 6 bases short and J 4 bases short, with 20 bases between. The sample belongs to a study of T cell responses to AZD1222 COVID-19 vaccine. The study, taken as a whole, reports: There were vaccine-associated CD4 TCRs across spike, dominant at 160-218 and 743-854. Spike-specific TCRs gained breadth and depth after people received two AZD1222 doses. In a largely white British group with more females than males, clonal diversity was possibly underestimated.

The sequencing used peripheral blood, collected 28 days after the second dose of the MenACWY control vaccine. The receptor's source is an adult who received the MenACWY meningococcal vaccine as a control. V usage is TRBV7-9 and J usage is TRBJ2-3; D gene unclear. The CDR3 region is CASSFYSRVRADTQYF. The CDR3 nucleotides are TGTGCCAGCAGTTTTTACTCCCGGGTTCGGGCAGATACGCAGTATTTT.